Each of the 5 T cell receptor beta chains below was sequenced from the same sample in a study of identical twins. TCRdb re-derived calls from the 5' RACE reads in MiXCR, one entry per CDR3 protein. The sample carries approximately 680,000 distinct CDR3 sequences, roughly 7.1% recorded once. In addition, the sample was reused for a study of yellow fever vaccine responses in identical twins.

Sequencing input: PBMCs. The receptor source for this set is a woman between 18 and 29 years old in good health.

In this sample, this clonotype turned up a few times. The rearrangement uses TRBV7-3 and TRBJ1-1; D uncertain. This CDR3 spans 15 amino acids. The germline V gene has CDR1 SGHTA and CDR2 FQGTGA. V was trimmed by 0 bases and J by 1 base, leaving 9 bases between them. CDR3 residues: CASSLTVAANTEAFF. The DNA for the CDR3 is TGTGCCAGCAGCTTAACGGTGGCAGCGAACACTGAAGCTTTCTTT.

A remark on this clonotype: A much larger clone lies a single base off, so this may be a read error. The chain is built from TRBV9 and TRBJ2-6; 7 bases line up with TRBD1. With 0 bases clipped from V and 0 bases from J, the junction kept 6 bases outside the gene matches. This CDR3 region has 18 residues. Germline assignment: CDR1 SGDLS and CDR2 YYNGEE. Here the CDR3 reads CASSVAMTGSSGANVLTF. Written as DNA, the CDR3 is TGTGCCAGCAGCGTAGCCATGACAGGGAGCTCTGGGGCCAACGTCCTGACTTTC.

The V gene is TRBV5-1, the J gene TRBJ2-1; D is ambiguous. Germline assignment: CDR1 SGHRS and CDR2 YFSETQ. The CDR3 is made up of 16 amino acids. Trimming shortened V by 3 bases and J by 7 bases, and 20 bases separated the two germline ends. Here the CDR3 reads CASSSGPTGYGNEQFF. CDR3 nucleotide sequence: TGCGCCAGCAGCTCTGGACCAACGGGTTATGGGAATGAGCAGTTCTTC.

The sample holds many counts of this clonotype. CDR3 DNA sequence: TGCGCCAGCAATGGGATACATTCCTACGAGCAGTACGTC. This sequence encodes CASNGIHSYEQYV. The chain links TRBV5-1 to TRBJ2-7; D is uncertain. V was cut by 6 bases and J by 1 base, with 11 bases left in between. This CDR3 is 13 amino acids long. Germline V gives CDR1 SGHRS, CDR2 YFSETQ.

In its sample, this clonotype was seen many times. This chain links TRBV5-1 with TRBJ2-3; D unclear. V lost 2 bases and J lost 1, with 8 bases in between. The germline V gene encodes CDR1 SGHRS and CDR2 YFSETQ. The CDR3 consists of 14 residues. CDR3 loop: CASSFSVGTDTQYF. For the CDR3, the DNA is TGCGCCAGCAGCTTTTCAGTTGGCACAGATACGCAGTATTTT.